This entry describes one T cell receptor beta chain. The data were obtained in a study of blood T cells in healthy people across ages. Across the whole study: Capturing about one barcoded beta molecule per two T cells was achieved by template switching.

The authors ran a second PCR of 7 to 11 cycles using a sample-barcoded 5' primer and a J-beta primer mix. TCRdb re-analysed the 5' RACE reads in MiXCR, keeping a single row per CDR3 protein. In the table there are 700,000 to 850,000 distinct CDR3 sequences, about 37% of which are singletons. The ends were cut back, 2 bases at V and 0 bases at J, with 11 bases in the middle. This CDR3 region has 15 residues. Germline assignment: CDR1 SGHRS and CDR2 YFSETQ. Input material: blood. The clonotype was recovered from a man younger than 35 in good health. The chain has TRBV5-1 and TRBJ1-1; D is possibly TRBD1 (5 bases). The CDR3 sequence is CASSLEGTLNTEAFF. In nucleotides, the CDR3 is TGCGCCAGCAGCTTAGAAGGGACGTTGAACACTGAAGCTTTCTTT. The full variable domain, completed using reference TRBV5-1 and TRBJ1-1, is KAGVTQTPRYLIKTRGQQVTLSCSPISGHRSVSWYQQTPGQGLQFLFEYFSETQRNKGNFPGRFSGRQFSNSRSEMNVSTLELGDSALYLCASSLEGTLNTEAFFGQGTRLTVV.